Below, 6 T cell receptor beta chains from the same sample are listed, as sequenced in a study of tumor and adjacent non-tumor tissue in lung cancer (dated by TCRdb to 2017 to 2018). RNA was isolated from bulk unsorted tissue, and RNA quality was assessed with a NanoDrop ND-1000 and an Agilent 2100. Library preparation used multiplex PCR. The reads were generated on an Illumina HiSeq 2500. TCRbeta libraries were built by three rounds of nested PCR using primers (Table S4), following protocols modified from ARM-PCR. TCRdb ran its own pipeline on the public reads, namely fastp trimming at Q25 and MiXCR clone calling, and kept in-frame beta chains. Rows are combined by CDR3 protein, so each entry shows the most common genes and DNA. This sample comprises roughly 81,000 distinct CDR3 sequences, roughly 62% of them detected only once. The top ten clonotypes cover about 16% of the sample. Sequencing used lung tumor tissue. Receptor source: a man between 65 and 80 years old with non-small cell lung cancer.

In this sample, this clonotype turned up many times. This chain joins TRBV7-8 and TRBJ2-4; D gene ambiguous. The germline V gene encodes CDR1 SGHVS and CDR2 FQNEAQ. CDR3 length: 15 amino acids. Trimming shortened V by 4 bases and J by 2 bases, and 12 bases separated the two germline ends. CDR3: CASSSPPGSKNIQYF. For the CDR3, the DNA is TGTGCCAGCAGCTCACCGCCAGGATCCAAAAACATTCAGTACTTC. The variable domain in full, with the rest retrieved from reference TRBV7-8 and TRBJ2-4, is GAGVSQSPRYKVAKRGQDVALRCDPISGHVSLFWYQQALGQGPEFLTYFQNEAQLDKSGLPSDRFFAERPEGSVSTLKIQRTQQEDSAVYLCASSSPPGSKNIQYFGAGTRLSVL.

In the case of this clonotype: At one boundary the junction diverges from the germline segment, which might be a read error. V is TRBV4-2 and J is TRBJ2-2, with a possible D match to TRBD2 (5 bases). Germline loops: CDR1 LGHNA, CDR2 YNFKEQ. The CDR3 has 14 residues. The chain's CDR3 is CASSQVAHPGELLF. Written as DNA, the CDR3 is TGTGCCAGCAGCCAAGTAGCTCACCCTGGGGAGCTGCTTTTT.

About this clonotype: One end of the junction varies from germline; a read error may be responsible. The V gene is TRBV10-3, the J gene TRBJ2-1, with no clear D. Germline-derived CDR1 and CDR2 are ENHRY and SYGVKD. This CDR3 comprises 13 residues. This chain's CDR3 is CAISFDSDNGQSF. The CDR3 DNA follows: TGTGCCATCTCCTTTGACTCAGACAATGGGCAGTCCTTC.

Details on this clonotype: At one end the junction does not follow the germline gene, possibly because of a read error. The chain couples TRBV24-1 to TRBJ2-1; D gene unclear. The CDR3 totals 11 residues. The germline gives CDR1 KGHDR, CDR2 SFDVKD. The chain's CDR3 is CVTSDFVEQFF. The CDR3 bases are TGTGTCACCAGTGATTTCGTGGAGCAGTTTTTC.

This clonotype has just one count. The chain uses TRBV11-2 and TRBJ2-3, with 11 bases fitting TRBD2. The CDR3 length is 21 residues. Germline V CDR1 and CDR2: SGHAT, FQNNGV. V shed 3 bases, J shed 11 bases, and the junction held 28 bases outside the gene matches. The CDR3 DNA sequence: TGTGCCAGCAGCTTTCGCGGATCGGGACAGTCCCGACTAGCGGGGCTGAATAGGCAGTATTTT. Translating gives CASSFRGSGQSRLAGLNRQYF.

The J gene is TRBJ2-6, the V gene TRBV6-5; tentatively, D is TRBD2 (5 bases). V lost 9 bases, J lost 10 bases, and 22 bases lay in between. In germline, CDR1 is MNHEY, CDR2 SVGAGI. The CDR3 totals 15 residues. CDR3 residues: CASSLDFEAANVLTF. CDR3 bases: TGTGCCAGTAGTCTCGATTTTGAAGCGGCTAACGTCCTGACTTTC.